This T cell receptor (beta chain) was recorded in a study of OX40 agonist ivuxolimab in advanced cancers. The timepoints at which blood was sampled were baseline, cycle 4 day 1, and cycle 7 day 1. Comment on this clone: The antigen remains undetermined.

Study-level points and caveats: Doses of 0.1 to 3.0 mg/kg were accompanied by clonal expansion of CD4+ and CD8+ blood T cells by week 6. On average, CD8+ T cells had more expanded clones than CD4+.

The assay was immunoSEQ multiplex PCR, and TCRdb's table has in-frame clones only and misses some. Here the sample spans over 45,000 clones, approximately 83% being singletons. The CDR3 is 13 amino acids. Germline assignment: CDR1 SNHLY and CDR2 FYNNEI. V lost 7 bases, J lost 8 bases, and 14 bases lay in between. The chain combines TRBV2 with TRBJ1-4, with a weak D call TRBD1 (5 bases). The clonotype was recovered from an adult with an advanced solid tumor such as melanoma, head and neck, liver or kidney cancer. Sequenced here: CD4+ or CD8+ T cells sorted from blood, sampled in a trial of the OX40 agonist ivuxolimab. As DNA, the CDR3 is TGTGCCAGCACTCAGGGAAGTGAAGAAAAACTGTTTTTT. Amino acid sequence: CASTQGSEEKLFF.